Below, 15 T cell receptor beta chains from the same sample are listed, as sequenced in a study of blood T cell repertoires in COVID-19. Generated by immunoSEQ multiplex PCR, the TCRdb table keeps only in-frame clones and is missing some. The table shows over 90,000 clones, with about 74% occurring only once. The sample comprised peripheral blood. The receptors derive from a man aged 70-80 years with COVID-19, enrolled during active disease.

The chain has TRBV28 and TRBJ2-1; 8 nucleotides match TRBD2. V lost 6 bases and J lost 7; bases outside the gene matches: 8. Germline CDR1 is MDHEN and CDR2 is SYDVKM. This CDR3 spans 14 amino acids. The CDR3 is CASRQWTGGNEQFF. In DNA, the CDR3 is TGTGCCAGCAGACAATGGACGGGAGGGAATGAGCAGTTCTTC.

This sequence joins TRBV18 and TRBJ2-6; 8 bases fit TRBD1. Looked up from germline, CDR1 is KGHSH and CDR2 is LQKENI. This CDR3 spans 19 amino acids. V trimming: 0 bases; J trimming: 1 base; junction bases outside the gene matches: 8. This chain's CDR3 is CASSPPQGARGSGANVLTF. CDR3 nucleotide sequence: TGTGCCAGCTCACCACCGCAGGGGGCGAGAGGTTCTGGGGCCAACGTCCTGACTTTC. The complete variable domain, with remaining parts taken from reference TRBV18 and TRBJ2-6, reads NAGVMQNPRHLVRRRGQEARLRCSPMKGHSHVYWYRQLPEEGLKFMVYLQKENIIDESGMPKERFSAEFPKEGPSILRIQQVVRGDSAAYFCASSPPQGARGSGANVLTFGAGSRLTVL.

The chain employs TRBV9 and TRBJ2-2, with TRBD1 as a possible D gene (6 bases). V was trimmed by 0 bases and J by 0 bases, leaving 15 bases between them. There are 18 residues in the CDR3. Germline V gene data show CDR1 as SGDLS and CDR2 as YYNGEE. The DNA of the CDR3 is TGTGCCAGCAGCGTAGGGCAGGGGACCTCCTCGAACACCGGGGAGCTGTTTTTT. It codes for CASSVGQGTSSNTGELFF.

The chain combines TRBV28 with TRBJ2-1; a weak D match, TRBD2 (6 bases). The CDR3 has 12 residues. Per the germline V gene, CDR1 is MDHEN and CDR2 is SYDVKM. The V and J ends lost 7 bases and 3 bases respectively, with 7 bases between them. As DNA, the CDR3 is TGTGCCAGCAAAGCGGGCTACAATGAGCAGTTCTTC. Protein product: CASKAGYNEQFF.

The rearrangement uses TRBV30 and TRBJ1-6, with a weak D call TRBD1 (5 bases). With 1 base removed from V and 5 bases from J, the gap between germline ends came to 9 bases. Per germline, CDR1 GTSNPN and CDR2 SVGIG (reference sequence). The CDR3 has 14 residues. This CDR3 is CAWSGQGNNSPLHF. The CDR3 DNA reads TGTGCCTGGAGTGGGCAGGGAAATAATTCACCCCTCCACTTT.

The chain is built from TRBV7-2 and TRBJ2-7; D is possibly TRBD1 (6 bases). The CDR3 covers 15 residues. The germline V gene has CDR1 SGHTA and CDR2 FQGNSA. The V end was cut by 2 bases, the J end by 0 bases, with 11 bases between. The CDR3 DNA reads TGTGCCAGCAGCTTATCAGGGGTGGCCTCCTACGAGCAGTACTTC. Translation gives CASSLSGVASYEQYF.

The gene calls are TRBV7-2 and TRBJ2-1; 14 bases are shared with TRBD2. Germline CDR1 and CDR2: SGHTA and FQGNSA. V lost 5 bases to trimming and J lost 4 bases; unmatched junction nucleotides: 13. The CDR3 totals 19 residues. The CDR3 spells CASSLQTSGRARGYNEQFF. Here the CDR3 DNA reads TGTGCCAGCAGCCTTCAGACTAGCGGGAGGGCCCGGGGTTACAATGAGCAGTTCTTC.

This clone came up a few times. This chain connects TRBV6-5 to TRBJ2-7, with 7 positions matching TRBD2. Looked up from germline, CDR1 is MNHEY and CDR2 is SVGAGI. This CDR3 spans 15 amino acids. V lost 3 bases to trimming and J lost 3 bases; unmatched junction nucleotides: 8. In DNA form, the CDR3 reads TGTGCCAGCAGTTATTCGGGCGGGAGTTACTACGAGCAGTACTTC. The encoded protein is CASSYSGGSYYEQYF.

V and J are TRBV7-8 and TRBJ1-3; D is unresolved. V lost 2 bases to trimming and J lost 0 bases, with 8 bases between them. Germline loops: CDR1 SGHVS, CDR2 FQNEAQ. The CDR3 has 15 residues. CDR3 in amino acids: CASSLSGGSGNTIYF. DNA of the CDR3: TGTGCCAGCAGCTTATCGGGAGGCTCTGGAAACACCATATATTTT.

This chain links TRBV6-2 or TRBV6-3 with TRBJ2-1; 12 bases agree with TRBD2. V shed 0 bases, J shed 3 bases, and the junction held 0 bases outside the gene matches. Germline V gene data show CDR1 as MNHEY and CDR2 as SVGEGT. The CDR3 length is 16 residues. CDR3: CASSYSTSGGYNEQFF. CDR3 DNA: TGTGCCAGCAGTTACTCGACTAGCGGGGGCTACAATGAGCAGTTCTTC.

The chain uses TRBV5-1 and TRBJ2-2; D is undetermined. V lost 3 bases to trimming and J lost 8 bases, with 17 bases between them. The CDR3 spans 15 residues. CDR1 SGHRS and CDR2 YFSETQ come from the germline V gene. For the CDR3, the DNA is TGCGCCAGCAGCTCAGACGTGGAAGTGAGGGGGGAGCTGTTTTTT. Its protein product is CASSSDVEVRGELFF.

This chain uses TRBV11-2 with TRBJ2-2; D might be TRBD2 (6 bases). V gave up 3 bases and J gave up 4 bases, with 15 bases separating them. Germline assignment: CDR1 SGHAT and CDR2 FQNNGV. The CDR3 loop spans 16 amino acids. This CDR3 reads CASSLESLAPTGELFF. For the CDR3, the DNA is TGTGCCAGCAGCTTGGAGAGTCTAGCGCCCACCGGGGAGCTGTTTTTT.

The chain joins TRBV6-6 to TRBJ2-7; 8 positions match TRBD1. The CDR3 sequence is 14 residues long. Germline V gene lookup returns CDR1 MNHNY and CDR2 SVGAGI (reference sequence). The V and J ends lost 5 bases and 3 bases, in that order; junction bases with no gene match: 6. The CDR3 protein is CASSEGQEDYEQYF. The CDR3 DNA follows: TGTGCCAGCAGTGAGGGACAGGAAGACTACGAGCAGTACTTC.

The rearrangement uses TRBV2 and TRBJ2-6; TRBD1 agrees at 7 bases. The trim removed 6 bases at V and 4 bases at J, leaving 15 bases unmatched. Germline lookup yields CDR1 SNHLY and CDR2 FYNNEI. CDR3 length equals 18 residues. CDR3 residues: CASSQLPTGFAGANVLTF. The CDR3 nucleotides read TGTGCCAGCAGCCAACTACCGACAGGGTTCGCCGGGGCCAACGTCCTGACTTTC. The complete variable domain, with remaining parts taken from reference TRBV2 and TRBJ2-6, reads EPEVTQTPSHQVTQMGQEVILRCVPISNHLYFYWYRQILGQKVEFLVSFYNNEISEKSEIFDDQFSVERPDGSNFTLKIRSTKLEDSAMYFCASSQLPTGFAGANVLTFGAGSRLTVL.

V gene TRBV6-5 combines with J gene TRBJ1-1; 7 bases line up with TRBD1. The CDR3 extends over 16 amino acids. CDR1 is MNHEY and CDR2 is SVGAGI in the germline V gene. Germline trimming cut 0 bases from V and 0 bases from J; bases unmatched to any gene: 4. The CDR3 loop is CASSYSLGQLNTEAFF. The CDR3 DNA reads TGTGCCAGCAGTTACTCGTTGGGACAGCTGAACACTGAAGCTTTCTTT.